These T cell receptor beta chains were read from a single sample in a study of early T cells in non-severe SARS-CoV-2 infection. TCRdb redid the calling of the 5' RACE reads with MiXCR, one entry per CDR3 protein. The sample records some 49,000 distinct CDR3 sequences, about 11% being singletons. Sequenced sample: whole blood. The receptors were gathered from an adult who was a healthcare worker with PCR-confirmed SARS-CoV-2 infection or an uninfected control (not recorded which). The CDR3 runs from the conserved cysteine through the conserved F or W.

j_call: TRBJ2-1; v_call: TRBV5-1; cdr3_aa: CASRTGPSSSYNEQFF
j_call: TRBJ2-3; v_call: TRBV19; cdr3_aa: CAYPTPRF
j_call: TRBJ1-5; v_call: TRBV19; cdr3_aa: CASSTDGTYSNQPQHF
j_call: TRBJ1-6; v_call: TRBV7-9; cdr3_aa: CASSANEGSPLHF
j_call: TRBJ2-1; v_call: TRBV4-3; cdr3_aa: CASSQDAREQFF
j_call: TRBJ1-1; v_call: TRBV10-3; cdr3_aa: CAISDPERGTGQNTEAFF
j_call: TRBJ1-5; v_call: TRBV7-2; cdr3_aa: CASSPDPNQPQHF
j_call: TRBJ2-5; v_call: TRBV29-1; cdr3_aa: CSVVLQPADGETQYF
j_call: TRBJ2-7; v_call: TRBV27; cdr3_aa: CASTLLPGLAAHEQYF
j_call: TRBJ2-7; v_call: TRBV25-1; cdr3_aa: CASSESSEQYF
j_call: TRBJ1-6; v_call: TRBV5-1; cdr3_aa: CASSFDGSYNSPLHF
j_call: TRBJ2-1; v_call: TRBV6-4; cdr3_aa: CASSAGQGPYNEQFF
j_call: TRBJ2-5; v_call: TRBV5-1; cdr3_aa: CASSRQGQGGETQYF
j_call: TRBJ2-7; v_call: TRBV6-6; cdr3_aa: CATKTGATYEQYF
j_call: TRBJ1-2; v_call: TRBV13; cdr3_aa: CASSLAQGGIYGYTF
j_call: TRBJ1-2; v_call: TRBV29-1; cdr3_aa: CSVETGTAFYGYTF
j_call: TRBJ2-1; v_call: TRBV12-5; cdr3_aa: CASGTSDPGAYNEQFF
j_call: TRBJ2-2; v_call: TRBV20-1; cdr3_aa: CSAPGPRGPGELFF
j_call: TRBJ2-3; v_call: TRBV7-2; cdr3_aa: CASSFQPGLNTDTQYF
j_call: TRBJ2-2; v_call: TRBV10-3; cdr3_aa: CAISDGQITGELFF
j_call: TRBJ1-6; v_call: TRBV7-9; cdr3_aa: CASSLEDSHSPLHF
j_call: TRBJ2-3; v_call: TRBV6-6; cdr3_aa: CASSGRTSGRGDTQYF
j_call: TRBJ1-1; v_call: TRBV5-5; cdr3_aa: CASSLADRDLSEAFF
j_call: TRBJ2-3; v_call: TRBV6-6; cdr3_aa: CASSQGLPQYF
j_call: TRBJ2-7; v_call: TRBV6-1; cdr3_aa: CASSEVGQGREQYF